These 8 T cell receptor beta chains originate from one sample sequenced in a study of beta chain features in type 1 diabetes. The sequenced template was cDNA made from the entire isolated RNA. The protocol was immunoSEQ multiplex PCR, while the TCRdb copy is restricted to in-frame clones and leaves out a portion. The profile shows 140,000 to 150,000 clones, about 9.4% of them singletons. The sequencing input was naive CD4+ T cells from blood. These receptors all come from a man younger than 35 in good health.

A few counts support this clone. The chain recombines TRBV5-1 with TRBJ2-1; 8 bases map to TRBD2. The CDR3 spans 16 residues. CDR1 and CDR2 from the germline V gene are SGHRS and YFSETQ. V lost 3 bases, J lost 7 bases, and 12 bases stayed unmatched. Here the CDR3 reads CASSWTGGAFSNEQFF. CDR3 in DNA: TGCGCCAGCAGCTGGACCGGGGGGGCCTTTAGTAATGAGCAGTTCTTC.

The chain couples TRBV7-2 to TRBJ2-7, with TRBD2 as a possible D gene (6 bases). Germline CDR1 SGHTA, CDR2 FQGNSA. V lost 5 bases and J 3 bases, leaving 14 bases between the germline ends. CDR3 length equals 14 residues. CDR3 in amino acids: CASSTRRGFYEQYF. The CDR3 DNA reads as TGTGCCAGCAGCACCCGCCGGGGGTTCTACGAGCAGTACTTC.

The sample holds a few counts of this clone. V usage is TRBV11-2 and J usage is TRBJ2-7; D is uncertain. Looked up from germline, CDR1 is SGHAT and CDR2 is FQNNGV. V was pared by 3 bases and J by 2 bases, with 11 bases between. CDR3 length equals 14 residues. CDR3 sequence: CASSFSESAYEQYF. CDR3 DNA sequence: TGTGCCAGCAGCTTTTCCGAGTCCGCCTACGAGCAGTACTTC.

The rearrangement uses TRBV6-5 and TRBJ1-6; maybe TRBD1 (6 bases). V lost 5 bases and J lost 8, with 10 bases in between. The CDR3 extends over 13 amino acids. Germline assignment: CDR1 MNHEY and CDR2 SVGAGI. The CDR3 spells CASSANRDSPLHF. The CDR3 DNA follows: TGTGCCAGCAGTGCAAACAGGGATTCACCCCTCCACTTT.

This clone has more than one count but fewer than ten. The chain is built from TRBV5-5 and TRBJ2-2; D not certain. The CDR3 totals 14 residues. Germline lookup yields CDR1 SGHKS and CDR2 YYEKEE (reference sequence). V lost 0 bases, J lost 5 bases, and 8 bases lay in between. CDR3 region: CASSLEQITGELFF. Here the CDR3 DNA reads TGTGCCAGCAGCTTGGAACAGATAACCGGGGAGCTGTTTTTT.

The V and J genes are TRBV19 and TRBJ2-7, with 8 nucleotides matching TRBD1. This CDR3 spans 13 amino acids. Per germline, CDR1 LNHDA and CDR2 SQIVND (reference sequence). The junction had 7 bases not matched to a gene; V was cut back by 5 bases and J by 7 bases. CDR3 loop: CASSGQGVGEQYF. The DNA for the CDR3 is TGTGCCAGTAGTGGACAGGGAGTCGGGGAGCAGTACTTC.

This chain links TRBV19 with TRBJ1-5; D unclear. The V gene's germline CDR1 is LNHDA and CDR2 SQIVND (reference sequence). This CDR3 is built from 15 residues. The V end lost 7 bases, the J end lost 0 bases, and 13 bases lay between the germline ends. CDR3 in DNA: TGTGCCAGTAAATTGACACAAAATAGCAATCAGCCCCAGCATTTT. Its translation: CASKLTQNSNQPQHF.

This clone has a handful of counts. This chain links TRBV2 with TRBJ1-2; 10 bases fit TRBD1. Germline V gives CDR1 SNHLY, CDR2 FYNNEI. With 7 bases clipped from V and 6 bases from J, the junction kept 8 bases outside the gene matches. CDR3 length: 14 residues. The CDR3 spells CASNSGTGADGYTF. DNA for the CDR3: TGTGCCAGCAATTCTGGGACAGGGGCTGATGGCTACACCTTC.